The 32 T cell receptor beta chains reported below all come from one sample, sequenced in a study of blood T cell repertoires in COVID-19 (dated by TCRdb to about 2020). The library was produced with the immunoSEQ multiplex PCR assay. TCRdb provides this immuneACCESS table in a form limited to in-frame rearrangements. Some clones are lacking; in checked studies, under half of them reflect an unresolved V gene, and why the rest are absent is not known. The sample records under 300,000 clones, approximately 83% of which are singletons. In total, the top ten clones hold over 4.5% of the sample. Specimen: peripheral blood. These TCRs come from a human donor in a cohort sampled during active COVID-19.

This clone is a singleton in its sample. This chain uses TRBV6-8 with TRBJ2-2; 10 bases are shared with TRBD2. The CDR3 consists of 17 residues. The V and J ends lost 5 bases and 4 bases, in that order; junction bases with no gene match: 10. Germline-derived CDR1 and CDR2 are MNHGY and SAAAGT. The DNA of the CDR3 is TGTGCCAGCAGTCCTACCGGACTAGCGGAGGGCACCGGGGAGCTGTTTTTT. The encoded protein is CASSPTGLAEGTGELFF.

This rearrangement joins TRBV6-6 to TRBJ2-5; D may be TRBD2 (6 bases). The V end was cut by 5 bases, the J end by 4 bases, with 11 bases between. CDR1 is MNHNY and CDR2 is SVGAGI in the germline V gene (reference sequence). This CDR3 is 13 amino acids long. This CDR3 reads CASSPGSPETQYF. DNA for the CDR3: TGTGCCAGCAGTCCCGGGAGCCCAGAGACCCAGTACTTC.

The CDR3: CASTEARGNTEAFF. The CDR3 bases are TGTGCCAGTACCGAGGCAAGGGGGAACACTGAAGCTTTCTTT. This chain connects TRBV19 to TRBJ1-1; D possibly corresponds to TRBD1 (5 bases). V gave up 7 bases and J gave up 1 base, with 13 bases separating them. Germline lookup yields CDR1 LNHDA and CDR2 SQIVND (reference sequence). This CDR3 spans 14 amino acids.

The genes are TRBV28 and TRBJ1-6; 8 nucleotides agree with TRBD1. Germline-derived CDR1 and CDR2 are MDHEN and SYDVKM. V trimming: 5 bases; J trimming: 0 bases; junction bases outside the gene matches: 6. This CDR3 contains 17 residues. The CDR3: CASSLRQGSSYNSPLHF. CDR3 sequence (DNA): TGTGCCAGCAGTCTCCGACAGGGGAGCTCCTATAATTCACCCCTCCACTTT.

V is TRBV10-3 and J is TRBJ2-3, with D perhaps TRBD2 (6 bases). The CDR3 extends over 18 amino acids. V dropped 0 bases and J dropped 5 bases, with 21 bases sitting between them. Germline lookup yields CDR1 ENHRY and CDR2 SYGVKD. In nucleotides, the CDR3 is TGTGCCATCAGTGAGTCTAGGCCCGGGGGATTACGGCAAGATACGCAGTATTTT. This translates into CAISESRPGGLRQDTQYF.

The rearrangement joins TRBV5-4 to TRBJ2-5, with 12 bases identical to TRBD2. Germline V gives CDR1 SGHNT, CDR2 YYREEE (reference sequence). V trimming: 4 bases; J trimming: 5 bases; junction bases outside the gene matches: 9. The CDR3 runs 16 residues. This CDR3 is CASSVTSGGRGETQYF. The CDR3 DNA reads TGTGCCAGCAGCGTGACTAGCGGGGGCCGAGGGGAGACCCAGTACTTC.

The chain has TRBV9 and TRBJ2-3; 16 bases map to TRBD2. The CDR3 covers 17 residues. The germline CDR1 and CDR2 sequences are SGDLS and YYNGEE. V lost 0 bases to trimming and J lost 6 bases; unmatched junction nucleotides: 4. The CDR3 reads CASSVVGTSGGADTQYF. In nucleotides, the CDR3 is TGTGCCAGCAGCGTAGTGGGGACTAGCGGGGGGGCGGATACGCAGTATTTT. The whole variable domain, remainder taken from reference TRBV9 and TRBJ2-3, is DSGVTQTPKHLITATGQRVTLRCSPRSGDLSVYWYQQSLDQGLQFLIQYYNGEERAKGNILERFSAQQFPDLHSELNLSSLELGDSALYFCASSVVGTSGGADTQYFGPGTRLTVL.

CDR3 sequence (DNA): TGCGCCAGCAGCCAAGATAGGGGGGGTACCCCCTACGAGCAGTACTTC. Protein: CASSQDRGGTPYEQYF. The J gene is TRBJ2-7, the V gene TRBV4-1; maybe TRBD2 (7 bases). The CDR3 sequence is 16 residues long. Germline CDR1 and CDR2: MGHRA and YSYEKL. Trimming removed 0 bases at V and 2 bases at J, with 14 bases between.

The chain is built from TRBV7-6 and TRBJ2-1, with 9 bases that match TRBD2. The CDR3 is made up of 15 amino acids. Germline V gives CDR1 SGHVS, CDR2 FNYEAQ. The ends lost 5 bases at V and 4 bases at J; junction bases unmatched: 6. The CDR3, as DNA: TGTGCCAGCAGCCCAACTAGCGGGCTTTACAATGAGCAGTTCTTC. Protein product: CASSPTSGLYNEQFF.

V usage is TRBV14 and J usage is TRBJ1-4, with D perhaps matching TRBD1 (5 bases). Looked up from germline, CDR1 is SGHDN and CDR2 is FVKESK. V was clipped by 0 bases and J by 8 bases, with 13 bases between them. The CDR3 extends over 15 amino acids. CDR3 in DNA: TGTGCCAGCAGCCAAGATGGGGCAGGGCAGGAAAAACTGTTTTTT. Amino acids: CASSQDGAGQEKLFF.

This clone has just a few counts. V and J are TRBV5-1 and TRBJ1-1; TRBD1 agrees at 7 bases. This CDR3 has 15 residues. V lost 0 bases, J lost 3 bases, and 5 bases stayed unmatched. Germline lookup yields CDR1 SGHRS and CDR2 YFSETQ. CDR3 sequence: CASSLVAGGDTEAFF. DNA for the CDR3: TGCGCCAGCAGCTTGGTAGCAGGGGGAGACACTGAAGCTTTCTTT.

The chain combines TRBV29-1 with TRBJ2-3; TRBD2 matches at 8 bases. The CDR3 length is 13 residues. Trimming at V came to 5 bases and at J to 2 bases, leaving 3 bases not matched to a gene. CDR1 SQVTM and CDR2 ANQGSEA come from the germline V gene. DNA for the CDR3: TGCAGCGTTTTAGCGGGATTCACAGATACGCAGTATTTT. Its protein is CSVLAGFTDTQYF.

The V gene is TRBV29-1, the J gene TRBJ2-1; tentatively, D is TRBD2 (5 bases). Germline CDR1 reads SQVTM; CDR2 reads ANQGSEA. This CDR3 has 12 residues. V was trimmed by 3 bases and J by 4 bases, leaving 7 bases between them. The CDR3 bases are TGCAGCGTTGAGGACTCTTACAATGAGCAGTTCTTC. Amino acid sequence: CSVEDSYNEQFF.

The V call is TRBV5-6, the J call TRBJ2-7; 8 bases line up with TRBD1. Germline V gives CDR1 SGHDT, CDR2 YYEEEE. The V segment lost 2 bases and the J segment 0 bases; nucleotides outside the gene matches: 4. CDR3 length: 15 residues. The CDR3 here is CASSFGQGGSYEQYF. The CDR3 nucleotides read TGTGCCAGCAGCTTCGGACAGGGAGGCTCCTACGAGCAGTACTTC. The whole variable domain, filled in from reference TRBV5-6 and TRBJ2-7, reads DAGVTQSPTHLIKTRGQQVTLRCSPKSGHDTVSWYQQALGQGPQFIFQYYEEEERQRGNFPDRFSGHQFPNYSSELNVNALLLGDSALYLCASSFGQGGSYEQYFGPGTRLTVT.

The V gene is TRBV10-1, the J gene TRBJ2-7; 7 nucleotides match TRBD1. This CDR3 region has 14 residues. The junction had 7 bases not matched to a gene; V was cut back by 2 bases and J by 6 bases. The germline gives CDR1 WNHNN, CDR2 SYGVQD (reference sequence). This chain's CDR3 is CASSEARGTVEQYF. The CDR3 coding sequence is TGCGCCAGCAGTGAGGCCAGGGGGACAGTCGAGCAGTACTTC.

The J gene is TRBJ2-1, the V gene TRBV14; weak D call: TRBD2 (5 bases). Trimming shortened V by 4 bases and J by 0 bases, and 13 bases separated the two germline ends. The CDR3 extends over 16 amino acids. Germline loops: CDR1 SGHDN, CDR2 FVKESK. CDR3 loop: CASSPRGFRSYNEQFF. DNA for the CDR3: TGTGCCAGCAGCCCTCGGGGATTCCGCTCCTACAATGAGCAGTTCTTC. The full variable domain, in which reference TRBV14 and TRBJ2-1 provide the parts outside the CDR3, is EAGVTQFPSHSVIEKGQTVTLRCDPISGHDNLYWYRRVMGKEIKFLLHFVKESKQDESGMPNNRFLAERTGGTYSTLKVQPAELEDSGVYFCASSPRGFRSYNEQFFGPGTRLTVL.

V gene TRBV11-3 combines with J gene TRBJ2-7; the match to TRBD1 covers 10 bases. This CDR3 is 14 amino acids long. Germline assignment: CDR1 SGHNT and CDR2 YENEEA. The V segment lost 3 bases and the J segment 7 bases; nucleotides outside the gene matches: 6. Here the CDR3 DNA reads TGTGCCAGCAGCTTTGGGACAGGGGACGGGGAGCAGTACTTC. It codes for CASSFGTGDGEQYF.

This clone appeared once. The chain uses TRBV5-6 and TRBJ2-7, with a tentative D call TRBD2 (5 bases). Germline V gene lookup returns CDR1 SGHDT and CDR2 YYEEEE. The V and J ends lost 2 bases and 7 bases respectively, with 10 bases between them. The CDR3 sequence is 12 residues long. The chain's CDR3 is CASSFVPGEQYF. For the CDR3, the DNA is TGTGCCAGCAGCTTCGTGCCGGGGGAGCAGTACTTC.

The CDR3 region is CASSRRPPGTGFEKLFF. CDR3 DNA sequence: TGTGCCAGCAGCAGACGCCCTCCCGGGACAGGGTTTGAAAAACTGTTTTTT. The V call is TRBV13, the J call TRBJ1-4; 9 nucleotides line up with TRBD1. Germline loops: CDR1 PRHDT, CDR2 FYEKMQ (reference sequence). The trim removed 5 bases at V and 7 bases at J, leaving 14 bases unmatched. The CDR3 runs 17 residues.

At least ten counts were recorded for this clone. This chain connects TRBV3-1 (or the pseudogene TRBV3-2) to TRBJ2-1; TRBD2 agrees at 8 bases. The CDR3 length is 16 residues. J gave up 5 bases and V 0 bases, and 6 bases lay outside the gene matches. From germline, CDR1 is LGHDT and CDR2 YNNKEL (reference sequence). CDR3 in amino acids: CASSQEGTRPNNEQFF. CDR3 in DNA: TGTGCCAGCAGCCAAGAAGGGACTAGACCTAACAATGAGCAGTTCTTC.

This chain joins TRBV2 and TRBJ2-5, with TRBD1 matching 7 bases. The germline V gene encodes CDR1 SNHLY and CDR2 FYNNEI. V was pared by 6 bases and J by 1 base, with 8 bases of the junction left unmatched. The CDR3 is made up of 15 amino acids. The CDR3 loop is CASRRQGLGQETQYF. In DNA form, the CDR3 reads TGTGCCAGCAGACGACAGGGTCTAGGCCAAGAGACCCAGTACTTC. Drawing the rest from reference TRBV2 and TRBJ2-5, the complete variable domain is EPEVTQTPSHQVTQMGQEVILRCVPISNHLYFYWYRQILGQKVEFLVSFYNNEISEKSEIFDDQFSVERPDGSNFTLKIRSTKLEDSAMYFCASRRQGLGQETQYFGPGTRLLVL.

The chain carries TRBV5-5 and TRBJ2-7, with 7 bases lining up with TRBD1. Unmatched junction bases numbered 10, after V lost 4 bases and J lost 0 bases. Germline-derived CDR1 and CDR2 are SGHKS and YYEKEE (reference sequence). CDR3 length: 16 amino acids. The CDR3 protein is CASSPFQGVNSYEQYF. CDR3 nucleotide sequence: TGTGCCAGCAGCCCCTTTCAGGGGGTCAACTCCTACGAGCAGTACTTC. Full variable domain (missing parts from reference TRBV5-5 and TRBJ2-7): DAGVTQSPTHLIKTRGQQVTLRCSPISGHKSVSWYQQVLGQGPQFIFQYYEKEERGRGNFPDRFSARQFPNYSSELNVNALLLGDSALYLCASSPFQGVNSYEQYFGPGTRLTVT.

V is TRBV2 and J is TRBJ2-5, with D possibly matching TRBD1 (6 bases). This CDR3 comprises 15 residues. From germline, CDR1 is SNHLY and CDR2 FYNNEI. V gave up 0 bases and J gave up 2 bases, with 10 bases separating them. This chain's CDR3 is CASSEARQGQETQYF. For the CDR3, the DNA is TGTGCCAGCAGTGAAGCAAGGCAGGGGCAAGAGACCCAGTACTTC. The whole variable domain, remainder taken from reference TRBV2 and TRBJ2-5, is EPEVTQTPSHQVTQMGQEVILRCVPISNHLYFYWYRQILGQKVEFLVSFYNNEISEKSEIFDDQFSVERPDGSNFTLKIRSTKLEDSAMYFCASSEARQGQETQYFGPGTRLLVL.

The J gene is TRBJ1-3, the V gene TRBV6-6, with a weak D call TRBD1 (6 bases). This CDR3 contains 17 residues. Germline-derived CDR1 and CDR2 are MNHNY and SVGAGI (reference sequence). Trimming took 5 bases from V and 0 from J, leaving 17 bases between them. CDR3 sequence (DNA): TGTGCCAGCAGTCCCACAGACAGGTTGTCCTCTGGAAACACCATATATTTT. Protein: CASSPTDRLSSGNTIYF.

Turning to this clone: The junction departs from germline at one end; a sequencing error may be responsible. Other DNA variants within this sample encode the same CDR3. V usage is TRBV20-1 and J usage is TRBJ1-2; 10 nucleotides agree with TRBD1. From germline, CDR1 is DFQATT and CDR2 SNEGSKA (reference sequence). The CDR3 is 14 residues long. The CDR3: CSASGDRGIYGYTF. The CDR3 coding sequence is TGTAGTGCTAGTGGGGACAGGGGAATCTATGGCTACACCTTC.

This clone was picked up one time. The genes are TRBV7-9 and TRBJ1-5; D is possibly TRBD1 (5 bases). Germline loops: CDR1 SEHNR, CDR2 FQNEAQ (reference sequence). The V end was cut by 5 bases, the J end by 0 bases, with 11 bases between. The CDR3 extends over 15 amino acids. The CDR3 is CASSADSYSNQPQHF. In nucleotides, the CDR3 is TGTGCCAGCAGCGCAGACAGCTATAGCAATCAGCCCCAGCATTTT.

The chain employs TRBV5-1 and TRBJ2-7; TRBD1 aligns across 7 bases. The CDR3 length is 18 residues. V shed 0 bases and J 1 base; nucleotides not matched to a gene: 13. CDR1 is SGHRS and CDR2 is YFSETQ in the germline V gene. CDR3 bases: TGCGCCAGCAGCTTGGAGGTAGGGGGCGTAGATTTTTCCTACGAGCAGTACTTC. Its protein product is CASSLEVGGVDFSYEQYF. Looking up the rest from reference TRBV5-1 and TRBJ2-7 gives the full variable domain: KAGVTQTPRYLIKTRGQQVTLSCSPISGHRSVSWYQQTPGQGLQFLFEYFSETQRNKGNFPGRFSGRQFSNSRSEMNVSTLELGDSALYLCASSLEVGGVDFSYEQYFGPGTRLTVT.

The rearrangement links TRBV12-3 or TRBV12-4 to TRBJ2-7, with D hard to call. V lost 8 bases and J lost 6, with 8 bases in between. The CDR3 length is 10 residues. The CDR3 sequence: CASGVVEQYF. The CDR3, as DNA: TGTGCCAGCGGAGTGGTCGAGCAGTACTTC.

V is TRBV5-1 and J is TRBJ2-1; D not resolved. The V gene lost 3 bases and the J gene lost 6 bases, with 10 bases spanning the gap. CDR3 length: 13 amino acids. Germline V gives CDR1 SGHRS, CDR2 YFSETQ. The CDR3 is CASSWSNTNEQFF. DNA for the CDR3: TGCGCCAGCAGCTGGAGTAACACCAATGAGCAGTTCTTC.

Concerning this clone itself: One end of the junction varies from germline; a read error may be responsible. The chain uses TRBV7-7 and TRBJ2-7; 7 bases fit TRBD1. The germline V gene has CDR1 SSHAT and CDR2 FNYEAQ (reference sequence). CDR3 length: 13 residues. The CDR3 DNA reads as TGTGCTAGCAGCCAGGGACAGAACTACGAGCAGTACTTC. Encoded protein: CASSQGQNYEQYF. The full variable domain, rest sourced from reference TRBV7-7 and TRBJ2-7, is GAGVSQSPRYKVTKRGQDVTLRCDPISSHATLYWYQQALGQGPEFLTYFNYEAQPDKSGLPSDRFSAERPEGSISTLTIQRTEQRDSAMYRCASSQGQNYEQYFGPGTRLTVT.

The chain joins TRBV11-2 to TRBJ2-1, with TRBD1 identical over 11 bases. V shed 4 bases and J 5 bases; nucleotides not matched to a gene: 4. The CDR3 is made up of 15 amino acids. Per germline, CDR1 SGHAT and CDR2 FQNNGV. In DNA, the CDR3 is TGTGCCAGCAGCTCCCGGGACAGGGGGAACAATGAGCAGTTCTTC. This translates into CASSSRDRGNNEQFF.

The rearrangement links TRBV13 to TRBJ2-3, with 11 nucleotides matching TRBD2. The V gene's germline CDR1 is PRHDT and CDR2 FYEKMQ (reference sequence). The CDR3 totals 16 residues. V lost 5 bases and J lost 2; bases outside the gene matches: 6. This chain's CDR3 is CASSLWTSGFTDTQYF. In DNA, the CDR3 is TGTGCCAGCAGCCTCTGGACTAGCGGGTTCACAGATACGCAGTATTTT.